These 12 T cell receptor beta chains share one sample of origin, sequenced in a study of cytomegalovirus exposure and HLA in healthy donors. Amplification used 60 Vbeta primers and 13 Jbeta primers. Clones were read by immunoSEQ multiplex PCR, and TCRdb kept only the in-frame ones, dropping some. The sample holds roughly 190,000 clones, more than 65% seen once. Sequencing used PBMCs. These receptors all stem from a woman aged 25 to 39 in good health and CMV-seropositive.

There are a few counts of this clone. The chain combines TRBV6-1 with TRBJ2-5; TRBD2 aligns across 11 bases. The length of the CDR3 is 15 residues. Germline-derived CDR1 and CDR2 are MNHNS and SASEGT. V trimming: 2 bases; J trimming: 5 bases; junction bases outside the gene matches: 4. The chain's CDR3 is CASSETSGSMETQYF. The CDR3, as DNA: TGTGCCAGCAGTGAAACTAGCGGGAGTATGGAGACCCAGTACTTC.

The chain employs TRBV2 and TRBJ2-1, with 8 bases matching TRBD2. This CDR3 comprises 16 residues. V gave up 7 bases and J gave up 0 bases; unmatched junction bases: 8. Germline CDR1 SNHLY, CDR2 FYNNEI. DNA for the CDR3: TGTGCCAGCATTTTAGCGGGATCCCCCTCCTACAATGAGCAGTTCTTC. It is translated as CASILAGSPSYNEQFF.

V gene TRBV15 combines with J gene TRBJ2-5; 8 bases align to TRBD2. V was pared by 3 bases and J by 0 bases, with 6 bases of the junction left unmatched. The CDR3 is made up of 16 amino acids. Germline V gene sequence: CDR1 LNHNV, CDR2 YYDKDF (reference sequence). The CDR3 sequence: CATSSAGREYQETQYF. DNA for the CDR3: TGTGCCACCAGCAGTGCCGGGAGGGAGTACCAAGAGACCCAGTACTTC. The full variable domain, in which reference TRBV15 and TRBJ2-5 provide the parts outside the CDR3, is DAMVIQNPRYQVTQFGKPVTLSCSQTLNHNVMYWYQQKSSQAPKLLFHYYDKDFNNEADTPDNFQSRRPNTSFCFLDIRSPGLGDTAMYLCATSSAGREYQETQYFGPGTRLLVL.

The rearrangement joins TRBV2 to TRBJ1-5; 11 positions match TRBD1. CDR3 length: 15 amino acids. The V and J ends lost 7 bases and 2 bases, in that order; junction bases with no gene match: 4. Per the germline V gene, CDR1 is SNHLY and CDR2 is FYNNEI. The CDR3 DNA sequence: TGTGCCAGCACCTGGACAGGGGGCGGCAATCAGCCCCAGCATTTT. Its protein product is CASTWTGGGNQPQHF.

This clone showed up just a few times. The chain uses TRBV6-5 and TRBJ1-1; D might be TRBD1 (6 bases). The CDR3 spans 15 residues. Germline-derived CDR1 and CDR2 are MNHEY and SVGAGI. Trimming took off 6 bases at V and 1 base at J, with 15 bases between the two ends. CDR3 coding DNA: TGTGCCAGCAGACTCGGACAGTCCTCGAACACTGAAGCTTTCTTT. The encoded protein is CASRLGQSSNTEAFF.

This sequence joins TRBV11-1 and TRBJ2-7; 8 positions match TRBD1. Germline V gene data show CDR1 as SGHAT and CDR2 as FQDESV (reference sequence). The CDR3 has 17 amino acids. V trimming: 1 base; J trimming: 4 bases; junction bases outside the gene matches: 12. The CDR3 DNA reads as TGTGCCAGCAGCTTAGATCTATCGGCAGGGGGCACGTACGAGCAGTACTTC. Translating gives CASSLDLSAGGTYEQYF.

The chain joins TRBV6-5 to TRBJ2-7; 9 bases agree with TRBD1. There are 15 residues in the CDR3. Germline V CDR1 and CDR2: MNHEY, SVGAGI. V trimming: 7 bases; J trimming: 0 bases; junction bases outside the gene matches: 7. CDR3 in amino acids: CASNGQGRLSYEQYF. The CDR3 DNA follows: TGTGCCAGCAACGGACAGGGGCGACTCTCCTACGAGCAGTACTTC.

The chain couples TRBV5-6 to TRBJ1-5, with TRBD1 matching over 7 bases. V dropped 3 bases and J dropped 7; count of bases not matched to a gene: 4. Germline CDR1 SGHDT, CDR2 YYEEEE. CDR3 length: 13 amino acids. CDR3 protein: CASSYRGAQPQHF. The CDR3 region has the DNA TGTGCCAGCAGCTACAGGGGAGCCCAGCCCCAGCATTTT. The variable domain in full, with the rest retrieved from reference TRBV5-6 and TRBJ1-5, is DAGVTQSPTHLIKTRGQQVTLRCSPKSGHDTVSWYQQALGQGPQFIFQYYEEEERQRGNFPDRFSGHQFPNYSSELNVNALLLGDSALYLCASSYRGAQPQHFGDGTRLSIL.

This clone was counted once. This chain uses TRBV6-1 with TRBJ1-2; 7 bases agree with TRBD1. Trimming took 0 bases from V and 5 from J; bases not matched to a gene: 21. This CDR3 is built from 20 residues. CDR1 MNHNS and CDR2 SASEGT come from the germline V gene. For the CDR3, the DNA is TGTGCCAGCAGTGAAGCGGGAGCCGTAAGGGGGCGCACCCCCGCGTATGGCTACACCTTC. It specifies CASSEAGAVRGRTPAYGYTF.

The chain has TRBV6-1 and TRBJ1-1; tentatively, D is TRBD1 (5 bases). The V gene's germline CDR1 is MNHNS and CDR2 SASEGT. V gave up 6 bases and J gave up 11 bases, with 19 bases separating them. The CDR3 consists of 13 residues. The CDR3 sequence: CASRSTPQGRAFF. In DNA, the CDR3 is TGTGCCAGCAGATCCACCCCGCAGGGTAGGGCTTTCTTT.

CDR3 nucleotides: TGTGCCAGCAGCTTTGCTAGGGGTACCGGGGAGCTGTTTTTT. Encoded protein: CASSFARGTGELFF. This chain joins TRBV27 and TRBJ2-2; tentatively, D is TRBD1 (5 bases). Trimming took 6 bases from V and 5 from J, leaving 13 bases between them. CDR1 is MNHEY and CDR2 is SMNVEV in the germline V gene (reference sequence). The CDR3 runs 14 residues.

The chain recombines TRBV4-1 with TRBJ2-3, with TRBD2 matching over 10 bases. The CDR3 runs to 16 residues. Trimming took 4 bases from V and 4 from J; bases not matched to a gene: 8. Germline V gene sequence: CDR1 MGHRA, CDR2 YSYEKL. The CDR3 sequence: CASSPTLAGVSDTQYF. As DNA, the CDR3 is TGCGCCAGCAGCCCCACCCTAGCGGGAGTATCAGATACGCAGTATTTT.